The TCR beta chain described here comes from a study of blood T cell repertoires in COVID-19. As for the study in general: The study drew acute and convalescent COVID-19 samples from the United States, Italy and Spain. PBMCs, B-cell-depleted T cells, or T cells were the source of the cDNA or gDNA that made up the material.

In the original analysis: Amplification of reference gene primers provided the estimated nucleated cell counts. Measured with immunoSEQ multiplex PCR; TCRdb has only the in-frame clones, and not every one. The V and J calls and clone size come from that table; D and trimming were worked out from the DNA. The repertoire holds approximately 260,000 clones, with roughly nine tenths as singletons. The CDR3 covers 15 residues. Trimming pared 5 bases from V and 6 bases from J, leaving 17 bases between. The germline CDR1 and CDR2 sequences are SEHNR and FQNEAQ (reference sequence). The sample comprised peripheral blood. The V and J genes are TRBV7-9 and TRBJ1-5, with D unclear. This sequence originates from a man in his fifties or sixties with acute or convalescent COVID-19. CDR3 nucleotides: TGTGCCAGCAGCCCCGATGGAGGGAGGCCTCAGCCCCAGCATTTT. Protein: CASSPDGGRPQPQHF.